These 25 T cell receptor beta chains were sequenced from one sample in a study of T cells in Graves' hyperthyroidism and ophthalmopathy (dated by TCRdb to about 2019). Libraries were constructed by multiplex PCR. Reads for this sample came from an Illumina HiSeq 2000. The TCR beta CDR3 regions were amplified from the RNA transcripts. For the first round of RT-PCR on the TCR CDR3, the HTBI primer set was used together with the Qiagen OneStep RT-PCR kit. In TCRdb, the public reads were trimmed at Q25 with fastp and aligned with MiXCR, with productive beta chains retained. A single entry per CDR3 protein holds the most common genes and DNA from its merged rows. The sample table lists about 420,000 distinct CDR3 sequences, about a sixth of them with a count of one. Approximately 7.5% of the sample belongs to the ten largest clones. The sequencing input was blood. These receptors were collected from a woman aged 18-29 years with Graves' hyperthyroidism.

This clonotype was counted many times. The genes are TRBV20-1 and TRBJ2-3, with D maybe TRBD2 (6 bases). Germline V gene sequence: CDR1 DFQATT, CDR2 SNEGSKA (reference sequence). The CDR3 runs to 14 residues. Trimming removed 5 bases from V and 5 bases from J, with 17 bases in between. The CDR3 sequence is CSAPSRTMKDTQYF. In nucleotides, the CDR3 is TGCAGTGCTCCTTCGCGGACTATGAAAGATACGCAGTATTTT.

This chain uses TRBV12-3 or TRBV12-4 with TRBJ2-1, with D perhaps TRBD1 (7 bases). The CDR3 runs to 15 residues. Deletions cut 4 bases from V and 2 bases from J, with 12 bases between. CDR3 sequence reads: CASSSPGGPYNEQFF. The CDR3 region has the DNA TGTGCCAGCAGTTCCCCAGGGGGGCCCTACAATGAGCAGTTCTTC.

This chain links TRBV5-4 with TRBJ2-5; TRBD1 might be the D (5 bases). CDR3 length equals 13 residues. The V gene lost 6 bases and the J gene lost 1 base, with 10 bases spanning the gap. Germline V gene lookup returns CDR1 SGHNT and CDR2 YYREEE (reference sequence). The CDR3 sequence is CASNRDSQETQYF. The CDR3 coding sequence is TGTGCCAGCAACCGTGACAGCCAAGAGACCCAGTACTTC.

The table lists this clonotype with many counts. The V gene is TRBV7-2, the J gene TRBJ2-1; D tentatively reads TRBD1 or TRBD2 (6 bases each). The CDR3 loop spans 19 amino acids. V shed 4 bases and J shed 0 bases, with 22 bases lying between them. Germline V CDR1 and CDR2: SGHTA, FQGNSA. This CDR3 reads CASSSPGGGRGYSYNEQFF. The CDR3 nucleotides are TGTGCCAGCAGCTCGCCAGGAGGGGGGCGGGGATACTCCTACAATGAGCAGTTCTTC.

Ten or more counts support this clonotype. This chain uses TRBV5-6 with TRBJ2-1; 7 nucleotides align to TRBD1. V trimming: 4 bases; J trimming: 1 base; junction bases outside the gene matches: 5. The CDR3 totals 15 residues. Germline CDR1 and CDR2: SGHDT and YYEEEE. CDR3 loop: CASSHGTASYNEQFF. The DNA for the CDR3 is TGTGCCAGCAGCCACGGGACAGCTTCCTACAATGAGCAGTTCTTC.

This sequence joins TRBV20-1 and TRBJ1-2; the D gene is possibly TRBD1 (5 bases). Deletions cut 1 base from V and 6 bases from J, with 12 bases between. The CDR3 has 13 amino acids. Germline V gene data show CDR1 as DFQATT and CDR2 as SNEGSKA (reference sequence). The DNA for the CDR3 is TGCAGTGCTAGAGCAACAGGATCTCATGGCTACACCTTC. Translation: CSARATGSHGYTF.

The sample holds many counts of this clonotype. The V gene is TRBV6-1, the J gene TRBJ2-2, with D tentatively TRBD1 (5 bases). The V end lost 5 bases, the J end lost 4 bases, and 14 bases lay between the germline ends. CDR1 is MNHNS and CDR2 is SASEGT in the germline V gene. The length of the CDR3 is 15 residues. As DNA, the CDR3 is TGTGCCAGCAGTTATCCCAGGCAGGGCACCGGGGAGCTGTTTTTT. Translating gives CASSYPRQGTGELFF.

This clonotype has a single count. The genes are TRBV28 and TRBJ2-1; 11 nucleotides match TRBD2. The ends lost 5 bases at V and 5 bases at J; junction bases unmatched: 11. Per the germline V gene, CDR1 is MDHEN and CDR2 is SYDVKM. The CDR3 contains 17 residues. The DNA for the CDR3 is TGTGCCAGCAGTGCCCCGGGACTAGCGGCGAGGGACAATGAGCAGTTCTTC. Its protein product is CASSAPGLAARDNEQFF. Complete variable domain (other parts from reference TRBV28 and TRBJ2-1): DVKVTQSSRYLVKRTGEKVFLECVQDMDHENMFWYRQDPGLGLRLIYFSYDVKMKEKGDIPEGYSVSREKKERFSLILESASTNQTSMYLCASSAPGLAARDNEQFFGPGTRLTVL.

This chain joins TRBV3-1 and TRBJ2-5, with 14 bases fitting TRBD2. V shed 4 bases, J shed 7 bases, and the junction held 8 bases outside the gene matches. The V gene's germline CDR1 is LGHDT and CDR2 YNNKEL (reference sequence). The length of the CDR3 is 16 residues. The CDR3 loop reads CASSLTSGRAFVTQYF. The DNA of the CDR3 is TGTGCCAGCAGCCTGACTAGCGGGAGGGCCTTCGTGACCCAGTACTTC.

In this sample, this clonotype turned up many times. The genes are TRBV2 and TRBJ2-7, with 7 bases that match TRBD1. The CDR3 length is 19 residues. The V gene end was trimmed by 3 bases and the J gene end by 6 bases; junction bases not matched to a gene: 23. From germline, CDR1 is SNHLY and CDR2 FYNNEI. In nucleotides, the CDR3 is TGTGCCAGCAGTGAGTCGAAGGGGGCCCTACGTCTTTTTCTTGTCGAGCAGTACTTC. Its translation is CASSESKGALRLFLVEQYF.

In this sample, this clonotype turned up many times. V and J are TRBV30 and TRBJ2-3; 7 bases align to TRBD2. Germline V lookup: CDR1 GTSNPN, CDR2 SVGIG (reference sequence). The CDR3 runs 12 residues. J gave up 3 bases and V 3 bases, and 0 bases lay outside the gene matches. CDR3 amino acids: CAWRRGTDTQYF. The CDR3 DNA follows: TGTGCCTGGAGGCGGGGGACAGATACGCAGTATTTT.

This clonotype occurred many times. This sequence joins TRBV3-1 and TRBJ1-6, with D perhaps TRBD1 (6 bases). The CDR3 has 16 residues. V was trimmed by 1 base and J by 6 bases, leaving 13 bases between them. Germline CDR1 is LGHDT and CDR2 is YNNKEL (reference sequence). The CDR3 here is CASSQAGGGFNSPLHF. The DNA of the CDR3 is TGTGCCAGCAGCCAAGCGGGAGGGGGTTTTAATTCACCCCTCCACTTT.

The chain is built from TRBV24-1 and TRBJ2-1; 10 bases fit TRBD2. V shed 3 bases, J shed 8 bases, and the junction held 9 bases outside the gene matches. This CDR3 has 16 amino acids. Germline assignment: CDR1 KGHDR and CDR2 SFDVKD. The chain's CDR3 is CATSDSGRANTDEQFF. The CDR3 DNA sequence: TGTGCCACCAGTGATAGCGGGAGGGCGAACACCGATGAGCAGTTCTTC.

The V call is TRBV9, the J call TRBJ2-2; 9 positions agree with TRBD1. Germline values: CDR1 SGDLS, CDR2 YYNGEE. The CDR3 consists of 17 residues. V shed 3 bases, J shed 4 bases, and the junction held 10 bases outside the gene matches. In DNA, the CDR3 is TGTGCCAGCAGCGCCTCCGGGACAGGGCAGAGCACCGGGGAGCTGTTTTTT. Encoded protein: CASSASGTGQSTGELFF.

In regard to this clonotype: A much larger clone lies a single base off, so this may be a read error. V is TRBV6-1 and J is TRBJ2-5; D ambiguous. The V end lost 3 bases, the J end lost 2 bases, and 10 bases lay between the germline ends. The V gene's germline CDR1 is MNHNS and CDR2 SASEGT. The CDR3 covers 14 residues. The CDR3 bases are TGTGCCAGCAGTGAGTCTGGCAGGCAAGAGACCCAGTACTTC. Translation: CASSESGRQETQYF.

This clonotype was found many times. The gene calls are TRBV15 and TRBJ2-5; D unclear. This CDR3 region has 13 residues. Trimming took off 0 bases at V and 7 bases at J, with 9 bases between the two ends. Germline CDR1 reads LNHNV; CDR2 reads YYDKDF (reference sequence). The CDR3 sequence: CATSREPLGTQYF. The CDR3 DNA reads as TGTGCCACCAGCAGAGAACCCCTTGGGACCCAGTACTTC.

About this clonotype itself: Possible read error: a much larger clone is one base away. The chain employs TRBV2 and TRBJ2-7, with D possibly being TRBD2 (6 bases). The germline gives CDR1 SNHLY, CDR2 FYNNEI. The CDR3 is 12 residues long. V was trimmed by 6 bases and J by 7 bases, leaving 13 bases between them. The CDR3: CASSKQAGEQYF. CDR3 bases: TGTGCCAGCAGCAAACAGGCGGGGGAGCAGTACTTC.

This clonotype has ten or more counts. The gene calls are TRBV20-1 and TRBJ2-3, with 11 bases that match TRBD2. In germline, CDR1 is DFQATT, CDR2 SNEGSKA (reference sequence). The J segment lost 5 bases and the V segment lost 4 bases, leaving 8 bases of the junction unmatched. The CDR3 is 15 amino acids. The CDR3 DNA sequence: TGCAGTGCTACCCAACCGGGACTAGCGGAAGATACGCAGTATTTT. Translated, it gives CSATQPGLAEDTQYF.

This clonotype was detected many times. This chain joins TRBV2 and TRBJ1-2; the D gene is possibly TRBD1 (6 bases). Germline V lookup: CDR1 SNHLY, CDR2 FYNNEI. Trimming left V 3 bases short and J 0 bases short, with 17 bases between. The CDR3 is 17 residues long. Here the CDR3 DNA reads TGTGCCAGCAGTGATCCCCCAGGGACAAATTCTAACTATGGCTACACCTTC. It encodes CASSDPPGTNSNYGYTF.

This clonotype was detected a few times. The junction and the germline gene differ at one end; a read error may be behind it. The chain carries TRBV6-2 or TRBV6-3 and TRBJ1-2; D not certain. The CDR3 is 14 residues long. Germline V CDR1 and CDR2: MNHEY, SVGEGT. The DNA of the CDR3 is TGTGCCAGCAGTCACTCGAGGCTCACCCTTGGCTACACCTTC. Translated, it gives CASSHSRLTLGYTF.

The chain is built from TRBV14 and TRBJ2-2; tentatively, D is TRBD1 (6 bases). Germline V lookup: CDR1 SGHDN, CDR2 FVKESK. Trimming took 4 bases from V and 2 from J, leaving 17 bases between them. This CDR3 has 17 residues. CDR3 sequence reads: CASSRTPGTPNTGELFF. The DNA of the CDR3 is TGTGCCAGCAGCCGTACCCCCGGGACACCAAACACCGGGGAGCTGTTTTTT.

This clonotype was counted at least ten times. This chain uses TRBV2 with TRBJ1-4; D is undetermined. Trimming removed 5 bases at V and 5 bases at J, with 9 bases between. CDR1 is SNHLY and CDR2 is FYNNEI in the germline V gene. CDR3 size: 13 residues. CDR3 nucleotides: TGTGCCAGCAGTACCCCGACGAATGAAAAACTGTTTTTT. Translating gives CASSTPTNEKLFF.

Many counts were recorded for this clonotype. V usage is TRBV7-9 and J usage is TRBJ2-1; D is undetermined. The CDR3 totals 12 residues. V was clipped by 5 bases and J by 4 bases, with 6 bases between them. Germline V gene data show CDR1 as SEHNR and CDR2 as FQNEAQ (reference sequence). CDR3 sequence: CASSTVYNEQFF. The CDR3 DNA sequence: TGTGCCAGCAGCACTGTTTACAATGAGCAGTTCTTC. The full variable domain, its missing parts supplied by reference TRBV7-9 and TRBJ2-1, is DTGVSQNPRHKITKRGQNVTFRCDPISEHNRLYWYRQTLGQGPEFLTYFQNEAQLEKSRLLSDRFSAERPKGSFSTLEIQRTEQGDSAMYLCASSTVYNEQFFGPGTRLTVL.

This clonotype was observed many times. V usage is TRBV7-9 and J usage is TRBJ2-3; 12 nucleotides match TRBD2. Germline V CDR1 and CDR2: SEHNR, FQNEAQ (reference sequence). The CDR3 is 15 amino acids. V was pared by 5 bases and J by 1 base, with 1 base of the junction left unmatched. This chain's CDR3 is CASSRTSGGTDTQYF. CDR3 nucleotides: TGTGCCAGCAGCCGGACTAGCGGGGGCACAGATACGCAGTATTTT.

This clonotype came up many times. The chain uses TRBV5-1 and TRBJ2-5; 13 bases align to TRBD2. V shed 7 bases, J shed 4 bases, and the junction held 4 bases outside the gene matches. CDR3 length: 14 residues. CDR1 SGHRS and CDR2 YFSETQ come from the germline V gene. DNA for the CDR3: TGCGCCAGCGCGACTAGCGGGGGGTCAGAGACCCAGTACTTC. Amino acid sequence: CASATSGGSETQYF.